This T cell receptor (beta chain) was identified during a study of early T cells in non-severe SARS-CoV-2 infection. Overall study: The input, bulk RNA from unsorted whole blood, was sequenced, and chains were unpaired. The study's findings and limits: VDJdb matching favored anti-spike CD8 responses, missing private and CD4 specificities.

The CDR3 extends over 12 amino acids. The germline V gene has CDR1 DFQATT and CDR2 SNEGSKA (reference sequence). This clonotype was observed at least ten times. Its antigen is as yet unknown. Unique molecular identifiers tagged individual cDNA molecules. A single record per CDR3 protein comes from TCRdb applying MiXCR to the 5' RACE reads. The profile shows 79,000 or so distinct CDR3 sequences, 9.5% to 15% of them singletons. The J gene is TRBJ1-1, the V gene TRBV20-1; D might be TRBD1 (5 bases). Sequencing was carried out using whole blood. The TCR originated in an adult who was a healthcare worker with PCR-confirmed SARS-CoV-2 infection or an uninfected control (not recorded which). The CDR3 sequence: CSYEGRNTEAFF. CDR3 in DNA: TGCAGCTACGAGGGGAGAAACACTGAAGCTTTCTTT.